The 19 T cell receptor beta chains below all came from one sample that was sequenced in a study of shared clonotypes between healthy human individuals (dated by TCRdb to 2019 to 2021). The library was generated by the immunoSEQ multiplex PCR assay. TCRdb limited this immuneACCESS table to in-frame rearrangements with V and J called. A share of clones is missing; checked studies link under half to unresolved V genes, and the rest is unexplained. The sample table records around 1.6 million clones; around 98% of these occur just once. The ten most abundant clones make up around 0.47% of the sample. Sequencing used naive CD4+ T cells sorted from blood. Reading the label with the study, this specimen's cell subset or site is: CD45RA+ positively selected. The receptor set was obtained from a man aged 25 to 45 in good health.

The J gene is TRBJ2-1, the V gene TRBV6-6; maybe TRBD1 (5 bases). CDR1 and CDR2 from the germline V gene are MNHNY and SVGAGI (reference sequence). The V and J ends lost 0 bases and 13 bases respectively, with 10 bases between them. The CDR3 runs 12 residues. CDR3 protein: CASSYSPGFQFF. The CDR3, as DNA: TGTGCCAGCAGTTACTCTCCAGGGTTCCAGTTCTTC.

V usage is TRBV9 and J usage is TRBJ2-1, with TRBD2 as a possible D gene (5 bases). V was cut by 0 bases and J by 6 bases, with 19 bases left in between. This CDR3 comprises 17 residues. Germline values: CDR1 SGDLS, CDR2 YYNGEE. The CDR3 reads CASSVALSVREGNEQFF. The CDR3 region has the DNA TGTGCCAGCAGCGTAGCTCTTAGCGTCAGAGAAGGCAATGAGCAGTTCTTC. Drawing the rest from reference TRBV9 and TRBJ2-1, the complete variable domain is DSGVTQTPKHLITATGQRVTLRCSPRSGDLSVYWYQQSLDQGLQFLIQYYNGEERAKGNILERFSAQQFPDLHSELNLSSLELGDSALYFCASSVALSVREGNEQFFGPGTRLTVL.

The chain couples TRBV5-1 to TRBJ2-7; possibly TRBD2 for D (5 bases). Germline values: CDR1 SGHRS, CDR2 YFSETQ. The CDR3 is made up of 14 amino acids. V was shortened by 3 bases and J by 0 bases, with 10 bases between the two germline ends. CDR3 coding DNA: TGCGCCAGCAGCTCGACGGCGGGCTCCTACGAGCAGTACTTC. This encodes CASSSTAGSYEQYF.

V gene TRBV5-4 combines with J gene TRBJ2-7; 9 nucleotides line up with TRBD2. There are 16 residues in the CDR3. CDR1 SGHNT and CDR2 YYREEE come from the germline V gene (reference sequence). V lost 1 base and J lost 3; bases outside the gene matches: 8. DNA of the CDR3: TGTGCCAGCAGCTTGTCGACTAGCGGAGGTCTCTACGAGCAGTACTTC. Amino acids: CASSLSTSGGLYEQYF.

This clone was recorded once. This chain joins TRBV14 and TRBJ1-5; TRBD1 matches at 7 bases. Germline loops: CDR1 SGHDN, CDR2 FVKESK. The CDR3 has 15 amino acids. The junction had 4 bases not matched to a gene; V was cut back by 0 bases and J by 5 bases. The CDR3 loop is CASSQDRTGDQPQHF. In DNA form, the CDR3 reads TGTGCCAGCAGCCAAGATCGAACAGGGGATCAGCCCCAGCATTTT.

The chain uses TRBV18 and TRBJ2-1, with D perhaps matching TRBD1 (6 bases). Germline V gives CDR1 KGHSH, CDR2 LQKENI. The CDR3 length is 16 residues. V was shortened by 5 bases and J by 0 bases, with 14 bases between the two germline ends. The CDR3 DNA is TGTGCCAGCTCAGTACAGGGTCCAAGCTCCTACAATGAGCAGTTCTTC. Amino acids: CASSVQGPSSYNEQFF.

The chain recombines TRBV29-1 with TRBJ2-3; no clear D. The germline V gene has CDR1 SQVTM and CDR2 ANQGSEA. The CDR3 is made up of 13 amino acids. The V and J ends lost 3 bases and 0 bases respectively, with 7 bases between them. The CDR3 sequence: CSVDLGSTDTQYF. CDR3 DNA: TGCAGCGTTGACTTGGGGAGCACAGATACGCAGTATTTT.

The count of this clone is one. The V and J genes are TRBV11-2 and TRBJ2-7; D remains ambiguous. Trimming shortened V by 1 base and J by 0 bases, and 13 bases separated the two germline ends. CDR1 SGHAT and CDR2 FQNNGV come from the germline V gene. The CDR3 length is 16 residues. The CDR3 reads CASSLATSVFSYEQYF. The DNA of the CDR3 is TGTGCCAGCAGCTTAGCGACGTCAGTCTTCTCCTACGAGCAGTACTTC.

The rearrangement joins TRBV6-6 to TRBJ2-7; D remains unclear. The ends were cut back, 4 bases at V and 0 bases at J, with 13 bases in the middle. The CDR3 is made up of 15 amino acids. Germline CDR1 and CDR2: MNHNY and SVGAGI (reference sequence). The CDR3 is CASSWPRVSSYEQYF. CDR3 nucleotides: TGTGCCAGCAGTTGGCCTCGGGTCAGCTCCTACGAGCAGTACTTC.

CDR3 sequence reads: CASRDEGAGVYEQYF. CDR3 bases: TGTGCCAGCCGGGACGAAGGAGCGGGAGTTTACGAGCAGTACTTC. The chain employs TRBV6-5 and TRBJ2-7; 8 bases align to TRBD2. With 8 bases clipped from V and 4 bases from J, the junction kept 13 bases outside the gene matches. CDR3 length: 15 residues. Germline loops: CDR1 MNHEY, CDR2 SVGAGI.

The chain carries TRBV5-1 and TRBJ2-1, with 8 bases fitting TRBD2. The length of the CDR3 is 14 residues. The germline CDR1 and CDR2 sequences are SGHRS and YFSETQ. Unmatched junction bases numbered 3, after V lost 0 bases and J lost 7 bases. CDR3 sequence: CASSLVSGGNEQFF. CDR3 in DNA: TGCGCCAGCAGCTTGGTCTCGGGAGGGAATGAGCAGTTCTTC.

V usage is TRBV7-8 and J usage is TRBJ2-1, with D unclear. Germline-derived CDR1 and CDR2 are SGHVS and FQNEAQ. This CDR3 comprises 12 residues. With 0 bases removed from V and 16 bases from J, the gap between germline ends came to 13 bases. Here the CDR3 reads CASSLALGTEFF. CDR3 nucleotides: TGTGCCAGCAGCTTAGCGCTAGGCACGGAATTCTTC.

V gene TRBV28 combines with J gene TRBJ2-6, with 8 nucleotides matching TRBD1. V shed 4 bases and J 1 base; nucleotides not matched to a gene: 9. The CDR3 has 18 amino acids. Germline lookup yields CDR1 MDHEN and CDR2 SYDVKM. CDR3 region: CASSSGQGFVSGANVLTF. CDR3 sequence (DNA): TGTGCCAGCAGTTCCGGACAGGGTTTCGTATCTGGGGCCAACGTCCTGACTTTC.

The chain joins TRBV7-8 to TRBJ1-5; 8 positions match TRBD1. CDR1 is SGHVS, CDR2 FQNEAQ, per germline. The CDR3 extends over 16 amino acids. The V segment lost 5 bases and the J segment 3 bases; nucleotides outside the gene matches: 9. The CDR3 region is CASSLKDRADNQPQHF. The CDR3 coding sequence is TGTGCCAGCAGCCTAAAGGACAGGGCTGACAATCAGCCCCAGCATTTT. Combining the CDR3 with reference TRBV7-8 and TRBJ1-5 gives the whole variable domain GAGVSQSPRYKVAKRGQDVALRCDPISGHVSLFWYQQALGQGPEFLTYFQNEAQLDKSGLPSDRFFAERPEGSVSTLKIQRTQQEDSAVYLCASSLKDRADNQPQHFGDGTRLSIL.

For the CDR3, the DNA is TGTGCCAGCAGTTTATGGGGGGGTGTTGGGTACAATGAGCAGTTCTTC. Translating it yields CASSLWGGVGYNEQFF. The gene calls are TRBV28 and TRBJ2-1; D is perhaps TRBD2 (6 bases). V was cut by 0 bases and J by 4 bases, with 13 bases left in between. CDR1 and CDR2 (germline): MDHEN, SYDVKM. The CDR3 length is 16 residues.

As regards this clone: The sample contains more than one DNA sequence encoding this CDR3. CDR3 residues: CSASQYEQYF. In nucleotides, the CDR3 is TGCAGTGCTAGTCAGTACGAGCAGTACTTC. The chain combines TRBV20-1 with TRBJ2-7; D call uncertain. The length of the CDR3 is 10 residues. Germline CDR1 and CDR2: DFQATT and SNEGSKA (reference sequence). Trimming pared 3 bases from V and 4 bases from J, leaving 4 bases between.

J is TRBJ2-7 and V is TRBV5-1; 7 nucleotides agree with TRBD1. The CDR3 loop spans 14 amino acids. J gave up 0 bases and V 5 bases, and 5 bases lay outside the gene matches. Germline V lookup: CDR1 SGHRS, CDR2 YFSETQ. The CDR3 DNA reads as TGCGCCAGCAGGTCGGGACAGATCTCCTACGAGCAGTACTTC. Translation: CASRSGQISYEQYF.

The chain uses TRBV7-2 and TRBJ1-3, with TRBD1 matching over 8 bases. Germline V gene lookup returns CDR1 SGHTA and CDR2 FQGNSA. CDR3 size: 15 residues. V trimming: 3 bases; J trimming: 4 bases; junction bases outside the gene matches: 5. CDR3 amino acids: CASSLTRGQGNTIYF. Here the CDR3 DNA reads TGTGCCAGCAGCTTGACCAGGGGGCAAGGAAACACCATATATTTT.

The rearrangement links TRBV7-5 to TRBJ2-7; the table assigns TRBD2, which was not confirmed against the DNA. TRBV7-5 is recorded as a pseudogene. The CDR3 has 11 amino acids. The CDR3 nucleotides read TGTGCCAGATTCCGGGCCTACGAGCAGTACTTC. Amino acid sequence: CARFRAYEQYF.